Listed below are T cell receptor beta chains from one sample, sequenced in a study of shared clonotypes between healthy human individuals. The data were produced by immunoSEQ multiplex PCR, yet TCRdb's version contains in-frame clones alone and is incomplete. The sample holds under 700,000 clones, 85% to 95% seen once. The specimen sequenced was naive CD8+ T cells sorted from blood. Source of these receptors: a woman in her 30s in good health. Each CDR3 is given with its conserved first and last residue. D genes are given only for firm matches. Size is stated for part of the rows, as once, few or many counts, or as a class when the clone is expanded.

CDR3 length	clone size	V gene	J gene	D gene	CDR3 DNA	CDR3 protein
14	.	TRBV27	TRBJ2-7	.	TGTGCCAGCAGTCCTCACTTCCCCGAATCCGAGCAGTACTTC	CASSPHFPESEQYF
14	once	TRBV28	TRBJ1-4	.	TGTGCCAGCAGTTACAGGGTGGTGAATGAAAAACTGTTTTTT	CASSYRVVNEKLFF
17	.	TRBV27	TRBJ1-6	.	TGTGCCAGCAGTTGGGCAGGACCGAGCTCCTATAATTCACCCCTCCACTTT	CASSWAGPSSYNSPLHF
15	.	TRBV9	TRBJ2-1	TRBD2	TGTGCCAGCAGCCCGGGACTAGCGGGATCCAATGAGCAGTTCTTC	CASSPGLAGSNEQFF
14	few	TRBV5-6	TRBJ2-1	TRBD2	TGTGCCAGCAGCTCCAGCGGGCCGGGAGGTGAGCAGTTCTTC	CASSSSGPGGEQFF
14	.	TRBV6-6	TRBJ1-1	.	TGTGCCAGCAGTTACTTTCAGGGAAACACTGAAGCTTTCTTT	CASSYFQGNTEAFF
11	.	TRBV7-9	TRBJ2-1	.	TGTGCCAGCAACCTCTACGATGAGCAGTTCTTC	CASNLYDEQFF
14	.	TRBV19	TRBJ2-7	.	TGTGCCAGTAGTATGGCGAAGTGGACCTACGAGCAGTACTTC	CASSMAKWTYEQYF
16	.	TRBV27	TRBJ2-7	.	TGTGCCAGCAGTTTAGGGGGGACGCCTCCGGTCTACGAGCAGTACTTC	CASSLGGTPPVYEQYF
11	.	TRBV6-5	TRBJ2-2	.	TGTGCCAGCAGTTACGTGGGGGAGCTGTTTTTT	CASSYVGELFF
16	.	TRBV28	TRBJ1-6	.	TGTGCCAGCAGTGCGACTTCCTACTCCTATAATTCACCCCTCCACTTT	CASSATSYSYNSPLHF
14	.	TRBV28	TRBJ2-7	TRBD1	TGTGCCAGCAGGAACAGGGGCAGGATCCACGAGCAGTACTTC	CASRNRGRIHEQYF
14	.	TRBV9	TRBJ2-7	TRBD1	TGTGCCAGCAGTTGGACAGGGGACTCCTACGAGCAGTACTTC	CASSWTGDSYEQYF
13	.	TRBV2	TRBJ1-1	TRBD1	TGTGCCACCCGGACAGGGATTGACACTGAAGCTTTCTTT	CATRTGIDTEAFF
15	once	TRBV6-6	TRBJ2-1	.	TGTGCCAGCAGTCTCACGGGGGACTCCTACAATGAGCAGTTCTTC	CASSLTGDSYNEQFF
12	.	TRBV27	TRBJ2-5	TRBD2	TGTGCCAGCCGGACTAGCGGGAGGGAGCAGTACTTC	CASRTSGREQYF
11	.	TRBV10-3	TRBJ2-7	.	TGTGCCATCAGTGAAGGTGGCGAGCAGTACTTC	CAISEGGEQYF
16	.	TRBV6-6	TRBJ2-5	.	TGTGCCAGCAGTTACTGGGACGGTTCACAACAAGAGACCCAGTACTTC	CASSYWDGSQQETQYF
10	.	TRBV2	TRBJ2-7	.	TGTGCCAGCAGTGGGAACGAGCAGTACTTC	CASSGNEQYF
13	.	TRBV19	TRBJ1-5	.	TGTGCCAGTAGTACCGGGGGGGAACAGCCCCAGCATTTT	CASSTGGEQPQHF
14	.	TRBV5-4	TRBJ1-1	.	TGTGCCAGCACCCGCGGGCCCCCAAACACTGAAGCTTTCTTT	CASTRGPPNTEAFF
16	.	TRBV21-1	TRBJ2-7	.	TGTGCCAGCAGCAAAGGAGGAAGGACAGGGAGCTACGAGCAGTACTTC	CASSKGGRTGSYEQYF
16	.	TRBV9	TRBJ2-5	TRBD2	TGTGCCAGCAGCGTAGGTGGGACTAGCGGGGAAGAGACCCAGTACTTC	CASSVGGTSGEETQYF